This TCR beta chain was profiled in a study of persistence of HIV-infected CD4 T cells. Study findings and constraints: CMV- and Gag-responding cells had lower TCRbeta richness than CD3/CD28-responding cells.

Sequencing used immunoSEQ version 4 in survey mode. The table came from immunoSEQ multiplex PCR; TCRdb's copy has only in-frame clones and leaves some out. Of about 43,000 clones in the sample, more than 75% are singletons; the top ten hold approximately 15%. The CDR3 is made up of 16 amino acids. Between the trimmed V and J ends, which lost 2 bases and 2 bases, there was a span of 11 bases. Germline lookup yields CDR1 SGDLS and CDR2 YYNGEE. Of note for this clone: Its target is not known.

Cells were stimulated with overlapping HIV-1 Gag 15-mer peptides. CD40L-negative CD69-negative CD45RO-high memory CD4+ T cells were sorted as populations depleted of antigen-responding cells. Material: CD4+ T cells sorted from PBMCs after approximately 18-hour stimulation, obtained from a patient who received antiretroviral therapy. The receptor was isolated from an adult man with HIV who was CMV-seropositive. The gene calls are TRBV9 and TRBJ2-6; D is unclear. DNA of the CDR3: TGTGCCAGCAGCGTCCGCCGAGGTGCTGGGGCCAACGTCCTGACTTTC. Its protein product is CASSVRRGAGANVLTF.